This TCR beta chain stems from a study of T cell repertoires in cytomegalovirus infection (dated by TCRdb to the late 2010s). For context, the study as a whole: Donor HLA type was relevant to the analysis, because carriage of CMV infection together with the matching HLA type was indicated by public TCR beta signatures. The investigation overall reported the following: The ex vivo response was dominated by HLA-C-restricted CMV-specific TCR beta clonotypes, which also provided the single most frequent clonotype in two of eight donors. Carriers of CMV infection plus the relevant HLA type were discriminated by the cumulative frequency of public TCR beta family members in the study cohort and in an independent roughly 370-donor cohort.

The CDR3 sequence holds 15 residues, the cysteine and phenylalanine included. Here the CDR3 DNA is all that survives: 45 bases in frame from base 1. Trimming costs V 6 bases and J 0 bases, and their ends lie 11 bases apart. Reading the germline V gene (reference sequence) gives CDR1 LNHDA and CDR2 SQIVND. A remark on this clonotype: Which antigen it targets is not known. There are no base qualities to consult, and no much larger clone falls within one base.

The sequencer listed for this sample is Illumina HiSeq 1500. TCRdb applied fastp at Q25 and MiXCR to the public reads, then kept only in-frame beta chains. Rows matching on CDR3 protein sequence are summarized as one entry with the most common DNA and genes. In all, the sample holds fewer than 200,000 distinct CDR3 sequences, and roughly 14% of those were seen once. The ten largest account for roughly a quarter of the sample. Sequencing was done on a sample of PBMCs. The sequence joins TRBV19 to TRBJ2-2; matching of 5 bases hints at TRBD1 as the D gene. The sequence was collected from a human donor in good health (CMV status not recorded). Some clones in this sample may be carry-over from other donors' samples. The CDR3 region reads CASSFRAANTGELFF. The bases are TGTGCCAGTAGCTTCAGGGCTGCGAACACCGGGGAGCTGTTTTTT.